This T cell receptor beta chain was sequenced in a study of blood T cell repertoires in COVID-19. Turning to the study itself: Sample material is recorded as cDNA or gDNA derived from T cells, B-cell-depleted T cells, or PBMCs.

Ages ranged from about 18 to 89 years, with residence in 24 US areas. Measured with immunoSEQ multiplex PCR; TCRdb has only the in-frame clones, and not every one. Among about 300,000 clones, roughly 89% were seen once, and the ten largest hold 1.7%. Trimming took off 3 bases at V and 2 bases at J, with 11 bases between the two ends. CDR1 is LNHDA and CDR2 is SQIVND in the germline V gene (reference sequence). The CDR3 runs to 15 residues. This chain connects TRBV19 to TRBJ2-1; D is perhaps TRBD2 (5 bases). The source of this sequence is a middle-aged woman who had recovered from COVID-19. The sample comprised PBMCs or T cells enriched from blood (not recorded which). This chain's CDR3 is CASSIVGVAYNEQFF. The CDR3 DNA is TGTGCCAGTAGTATTGTGGGAGTGGCCTACAATGAGCAGTTCTTC. The whole variable domain, filled in from reference TRBV19 and TRBJ2-1, reads DGGITQSPKYLFRKEGQNVTLSCEQNLNHDAMYWYRQDPGQGLRLIYYSQIVNDFQKGDIAEGYSVSREKKESFPLTVTSAQKNPTAFYLCASSIVGVAYNEQFFGPGTRLTVL.